These T cell receptor beta chains were read from a single sample in a study of blood T cell repertoires in COVID-19. TCRdb's copy holds only in-frame clones and misses some; the assay was immunoSEQ multiplex PCR. The sample lists roughly 68,000 clones, 88% seen once, with roughly 40% in the top ten. The source material was peripheral blood. These receptors originate from a woman aged 55 to 70 with COVID-19, enrolled during active disease. The CDR3 runs from the conserved cysteine through the conserved F or W. The D gene is left open where the match is weak. A clone size is listed for some rows: how often the clone was seen (once, few, many), or a class if it is expanded.

V,size,D,J,length,DNA,CDR3
TRBV3-1/TRBV3-2,.,.,TRBJ1-2,14,TGTGCCAGCAGCCAAATGGGAGCTAACTATGGCTACACCTTC,CASSQMGANYGYTF
TRBV5-5,.,TRBD1,TRBJ1-2,14,TGTGCCAGCAGTCCTACAGGGGAAATCTATGGCTACACCTTC,CASSPTGEIYGYTF
TRBV25-1,.,TRBD1,TRBJ2-1,15,TGTGCCAGCAGTGGGGGGGACAGGTCCTACAATGAGCAGTTCTTC,CASSGGDRSYNEQFF
TRBV5-1,.,.,TRBJ2-2,14,TGCGCCAGCAGCCAGGGACTCCCGGCCGGGGAGCTGTTTTTT,CASSQGLPAGELFF
TRBV9,.,TRBD2,TRBJ2-1,15,TGTGCCAGCAGCACCCGGGAGGAGAGATACAATGAGCAGTTCTTC,CASSTREERYNEQFF
TRBV10-2,.,.,TRBJ2-5,12,TGCGCCAGCAGCGCCAACAGGGAGACCCAGTACTTC,CASSANRETQYF
TRBV6-2/TRBV6-3,.,TRBD2,TRBJ2-3,19,TGTGCCAGCAGTTACCAATGGATCCTAGCGGGAGCCCCCACAGATACGCAGTATTTT,CASSYQWILAGAPTDTQYF
TRBV28,.,.,TRBJ2-4,14,TGTGCCAGCAGTTTAGGGCAGGGTTTGGCCATTCAGTACTTC,CASSLGQGLAIQYF
TRBV10-3,.,TRBD1,TRBJ1-2,13,TGTGCCATCAGTGAAAGGACAGGCACATGGCGCACCTTC,CAISERTGTWRTF
TRBV7-9,few,TRBD1,TRBJ2-7,16,TGTGCCAGCAGCCGGGGCGGAAACAGGGGCTCCTACGAGCAGTACTTC,CASSRGGNRGSYEQYF
TRBV30,.,TRBD1,TRBJ1-2,13,TGTGCCTGGAGCGGACAGGCTAACTATGGCTACACCTTC,CAWSGQANYGYTF
TRBV9,.,.,TRBJ1-1,13,TGTGCCAGCAGCGTAATTCGACATCTTGAAGCTTTCTTT,CASSVIRHLEAFF
TRBV27,once,TRBD1,TRBJ1-1,15,TGTGCCAGCACTCAAACCGGGACAGCGAACACTGAAGCTTTCTTT,CASTQTGTANTEAFF
TRBV7-8,.,TRBD2,TRBJ2-3,16,TGTGCCAGCAGCTTAGCAATTTTGACTAGCGGGAATACGCAGTATTTT,CASSLAILTSGNTQYF
TRBV7-2,.,.,TRBJ2-7,15,TGTGCCAGCAGCTTAGCCACAGCCTCACAGTACGAGCAGTACTTC,CASSLATASQYEQYF
TRBV5-5,.,.,TRBJ2-7,13,TGTGCCAGCAGCTTGACTGGTAACTACGAGCAGTACTTC,CASSLTGNYEQYF
TRBV3-1/TRBV3-2,.,.,TRBJ1-4,15,TGTGCCAGCAGCCAAACAGGGACCGGTAATGAAAAACTGTTTTTT,CASSQTGTGNEKLFF
TRBV4-1,.,TRBD1,TRBJ1-1,16,TGCGCCAGCAGCCAACAACCAGGGGGCTTAAGCACTGAAGCTTTCTTT,CASSQQPGGLSTEAFF
TRBV18,once,TRBD1,TRBJ1-6,14,TGTGCCAGCTCAGAGACGGACAGGCTGTCACCCCTCCACTTT,CASSETDRLSPLHF
TRBV7-8,.,.,TRBJ2-1,13,TGTGCCAGCAGCTTAGTTGGACAGATCCCGCGGTTCTTC,CASSLVGQIPRFF
TRBV6-5,.,.,TRBJ1-1,13,TGTGCCAGCAGTTACTCGAGGTGGTCTGAAGCTTTCTTT,CASSYSRWSEAFF
TRBV11-1,.,TRBD2,TRBJ2-1,15,TGTGCCAGCAGCCTAGGACTAGCGGGGTTGAATGAGCAGTTCTTC,CASSLGLAGLNEQFF
TRBV7-9,.,TRBD1,TRBJ1-6,14,TGTGCCAGCAGCCAGGGGGCGAGGAATTCACCCCTCCACTTT,CASSQGARNSPLHF
TRBV28,.,TRBD1,TRBJ1-5,15,TGTGCCAGCAGTACCACAGGGGTGAGCAATCAGCCCCAGCATTTT,CASSTTGVSNQPQHF
TRBV11-2,few,.,TRBJ2-5,16,TGTGCCAGCAGTGGGGGGGCGGGAGACCTCCAAGAGACCCAGTACTTC,CASSGGAGDLQETQYF
TRBV7-9,.,.,TRBJ2-3,11,TGTGCCAGCAGCCTTACAGATACGCAGTATTTT,CASSLTDTQYF
TRBV29-1,.,TRBD2,TRBJ2-2,14,TGCAGCGTCCGAGGCGGGAGTGACACCGGGGAGCTGTTTTTT,CSVRGGSDTGELFF
TRBV7-9,.,.,TRBJ1-1,15,TGTGCCAGCAGCTTAGTTGGACACTGGAACACTGAAGCTTTCTTT,CASSLVGHWNTEAFF
TRBV6-1,once,.,TRBJ2-7,15,TGTGCCAGCAGTGAACAAGGGCAGGGGTTGGGCGAGCAGTACTTC,CASSEQGQGLGEQYF
TRBV11-2,.,.,TRBJ1-1,16,TGTGCCAGCAGCTTAGGGTCCGTGCGGGGGTACACTGAAGCTTTCTTT,CASSLGSVRGYTEAFF
TRBV19,.,TRBD1,TRBJ2-4,14,TGTGCCAGTAGTACTCCGGGACAGACAAACATTCAGTACTTC,CASSTPGQTNIQYF
TRBV24-1,few,.,TRBJ2-2,12,TGTGCCACCAGTAGTAGAGACGGGGAGCTGTTTTTT,CATSSRDGELFF
TRBV11-2,.,.,TRBJ2-7,14,TGTGCCAGCAGCTTCAGGGGCAGGGCCTACGAGCAGTACTTC,CASSFRGRAYEQYF
TRBV2,.,.,TRBJ1-5,14,TGTGCCAGCAGGGGCATATATAGCAATCAGCCCCAGCATTTT,CASRGIYSNQPQHF
TRBV5-1,.,.,TRBJ2-2,14,TGCGCCAGTTTCCCACAGACGAACACCGGGGAGCTGTTTTTT,CASFPQTNTGELFF
TRBV9,.,.,TRBJ2-7,14,TGTGCCAGCAGCCCCCGAATGGGCTACTACGAGCAGTACTTC,CASSPRMGYYEQYF
TRBV2,.,.,TRBJ2-5,16,TGTGCCAGCAGTGGTTCGGTGGCAGGGGTCCAAGAGACCCAGTACTTC,CASSGSVAGVQETQYF
TRBV6-2/TRBV6-3,.,TRBD1,TRBJ2-7,16,TGTGCCAGCAGTTCCGAACCGAGACAGGGATCCTACGAGCAGTACTTC,CASSSEPRQGSYEQYF
TRBV5-6,.,TRBD1,TRBJ2-5,11,TGTGCCAGCAGCTTAAGGGACAGGGAGTACTTC,CASSLRDREYF
TRBV15,.,.,TRBJ1-3,15,TGTGCCACCAGCAGAGATCCGGGGAGTGGAAACACCATATATTTT,CATSRDPGSGNTIYF
TRBV5-4,.,.,TRBJ1-5,17,TGTGCCAGCAGCTTGGCCAGGGGCCCGGATAGCAATCAGCCCCAGCATTTT,CASSLARGPDSNQPQHF
TRBV5-1,.,TRBD1,TRBJ1-1,14,TGCGCCAGCAGCTTGGAAGGGGGCTGGACTGAAGCTTTCTTT,CASSLEGGWTEAFF
TRBV28,.,.,TRBJ1-5,11,TGTGCCAGCAGTCCCGCCGGGCCCCAGCATTTT,CASSPAGPQHF
TRBV19,.,.,TRBJ2-3,16,TGTGCCAGTAGTACCCCGTTATCAGGGATGACAGATACGCAGTATTTT,CASSTPLSGMTDTQYF
TRBV7-2,.,TRBD2,TRBJ2-7,15,TGTGCCAGCAGCACTCTAGCGGGACTAGCCCGCGAGCAGTACTTC,CASSTLAGLAREQYF
TRBV2,once,.,TRBJ1-1,15,TGTGCCAGCAGTCCTACGACAGTGCAGGGCACTGAAGCTTTCTTT,CASSPTTVQGTEAFF
TRBV7-2,.,.,TRBJ1-4,13,TGTGCCAGCAGCTTAGCTCGGAATGAAAAACTGTTTTTT,CASSLARNEKLFF
TRBV18,.,TRBD2,TRBJ2-5,17,TGTGCCAGCTCCCGACTAGCGGGAGTGCGAGGAGGAGAGACCCAGTACTTC,CASSRLAGVRGGETQYF
TRBV3-1/TRBV3-2,.,.,TRBJ1-1,14,TGTGCCAGCAGCCAGGGGGCGGGGAACACTGAAGCTTTCTTT,CASSQGAGNTEAFF
TRBV28,.,.,TRBJ2-1,16,TGTGCCAGCAACATTAGCCCGGGACTGGGGCACAATGAGCAGTTCTTC,CASNISPGLGHNEQFF
TRBV7-2,.,.,TRBJ1-3,15,TGTGCCAGCAGCTTAGCGTTAGTATCGGGAAACACCATATATTTT,CASSLALVSGNTIYF
TRBV4-1,once,TRBD2,TRBJ2-3,20,TGCGCCAGCAGCCGTTCTGTCAGCGGGGGGCCCCGAGGGGGCACAGATACGCAGTATTTT,CASSRSVSGGPRGGTDTQYF
TRBV18,.,.,TRBJ2-7,14,TGTGCCAGCTCACTGGGGACGGGAGCCTACGAGCAGTACTTC,CASSLGTGAYEQYF
TRBV10-3,few,TRBD1,TRBJ1-1,15,TGTGCCATCAGCCCCAGACAGGGGGCGGAGACTGAAGCTTTCTTT,CAISPRQGAETEAFF
TRBV10-3,few,.,TRBJ1-1,17,TGTGCCATCAGTGAGCCACTTGCGAGACAGACCTACACTGAAGCTTTCTTT,CAISEPLARQTYTEAFF
TRBV5-1,.,.,TRBJ1-2,14,TGCGCCAGCAGCTCGGGAGGAAGAGGGGATGGCTACACCTTC,CASSSGGRGDGYTF
TRBV11-2,.,TRBD1,TRBJ1-3,15,TGTGCCAGCAGCTTACAGGGGGTCTCTGGAAACACCATATATTTT,CASSLQGVSGNTIYF